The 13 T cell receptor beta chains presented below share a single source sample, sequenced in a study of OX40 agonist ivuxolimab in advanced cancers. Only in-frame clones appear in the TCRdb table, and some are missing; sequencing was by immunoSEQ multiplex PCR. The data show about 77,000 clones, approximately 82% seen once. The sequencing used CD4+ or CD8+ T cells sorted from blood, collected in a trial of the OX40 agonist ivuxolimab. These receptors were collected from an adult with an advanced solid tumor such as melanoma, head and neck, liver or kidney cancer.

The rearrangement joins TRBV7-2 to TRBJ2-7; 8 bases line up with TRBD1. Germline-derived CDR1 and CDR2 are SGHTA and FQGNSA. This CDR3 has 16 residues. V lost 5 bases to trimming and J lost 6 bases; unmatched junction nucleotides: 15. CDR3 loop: CASSLGTGTRIPEQYF. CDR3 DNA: TGTGCCAGCAGCCTCGGGACAGGCACAAGGATACCCGAGCAGTACTTC. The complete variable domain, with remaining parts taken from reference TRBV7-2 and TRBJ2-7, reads GAGVSQSPSNKVTEKGKDVELRCDPISGHTALYWYRQSLGQGLEFLIYFQGNSAPDKSGLPSDRFSAERTGGSVSTLTIQRTQQEDSAVYLCASSLGTGTRIPEQYFGPGTRLTVT.

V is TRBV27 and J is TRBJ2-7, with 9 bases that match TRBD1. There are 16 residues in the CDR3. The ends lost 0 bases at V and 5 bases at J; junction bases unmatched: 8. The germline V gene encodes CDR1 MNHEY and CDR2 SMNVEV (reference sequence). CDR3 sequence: CASSLSNRGRVDEQYF. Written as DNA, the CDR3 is TGTGCCAGCAGTTTATCAAACAGGGGGCGCGTGGACGAGCAGTACTTC.

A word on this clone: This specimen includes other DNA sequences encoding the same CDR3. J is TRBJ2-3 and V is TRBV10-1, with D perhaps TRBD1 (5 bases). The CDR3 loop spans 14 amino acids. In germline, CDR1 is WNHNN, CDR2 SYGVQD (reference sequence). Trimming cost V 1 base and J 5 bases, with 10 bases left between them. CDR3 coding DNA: TGCGCCAGCAGTGAGTGGGGCCCTCGAGATACGCAGTATTTT. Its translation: CASSEWGPRDTQYF.

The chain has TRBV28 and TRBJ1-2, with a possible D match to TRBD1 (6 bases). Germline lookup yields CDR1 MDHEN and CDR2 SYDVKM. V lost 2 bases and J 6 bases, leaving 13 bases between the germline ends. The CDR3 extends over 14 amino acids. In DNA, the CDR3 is TGTGCCAGCAGTTTAGGAGGACAGTCGCATGGCTACACCTTC. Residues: CASSLGGQSHGYTF.

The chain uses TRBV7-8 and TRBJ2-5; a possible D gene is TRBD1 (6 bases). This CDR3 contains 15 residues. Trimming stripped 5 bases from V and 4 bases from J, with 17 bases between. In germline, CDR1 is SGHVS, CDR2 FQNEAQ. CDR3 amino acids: CASSAAGDLGETQYF. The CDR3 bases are TGTGCCAGCAGCGCAGCAGGGGATCTAGGAGAGACCCAGTACTTC. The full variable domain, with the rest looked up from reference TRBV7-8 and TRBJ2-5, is GAGVSQSPRYKVAKRGQDVALRCDPISGHVSLFWYQQALGQGPEFLTYFQNEAQLDKSGLPSDRFFAERPEGSVSTLKIQRTQQEDSAVYLCASSAAGDLGETQYFGPGTRLLVL.

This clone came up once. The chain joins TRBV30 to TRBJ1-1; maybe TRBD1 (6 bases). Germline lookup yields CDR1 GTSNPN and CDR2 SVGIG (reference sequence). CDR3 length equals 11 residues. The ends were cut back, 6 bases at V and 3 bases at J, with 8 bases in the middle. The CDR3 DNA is TGTGCCTGTAACAGGGACACTGAAGCTTTCTTT. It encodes CACNRDTEAFF.

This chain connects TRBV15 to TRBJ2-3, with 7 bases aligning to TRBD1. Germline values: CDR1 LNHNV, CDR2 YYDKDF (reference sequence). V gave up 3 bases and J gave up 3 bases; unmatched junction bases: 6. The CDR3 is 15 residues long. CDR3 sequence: CATSRTGSGTDTQYF. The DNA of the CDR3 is TGTGCCACCAGCAGGACAGGGTCGGGGACAGATACGCAGTATTTT.

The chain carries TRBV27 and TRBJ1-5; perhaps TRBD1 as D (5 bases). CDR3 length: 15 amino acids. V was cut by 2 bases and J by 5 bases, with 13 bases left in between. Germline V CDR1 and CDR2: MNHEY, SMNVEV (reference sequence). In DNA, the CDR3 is TGTGCCAGCAGTTTAGGCAGGGATATGCATCAGCCCCAGCATTTT. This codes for CASSLGRDMHQPQHF.

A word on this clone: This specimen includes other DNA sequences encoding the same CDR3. As DNA, the CDR3 is TGTGCCAGCAGTTACTCAAGATCGACAGATACGCAGTATTTT. The encoded protein is CASSYSRSTDTQYF. The chain has TRBV6-5 and TRBJ2-3; D unclear. The germline CDR1 and CDR2 sequences are MNHEY and SVGAGI. This CDR3 comprises 14 residues. Trimming stripped 0 bases from V and 3 bases from J, with 7 bases between.

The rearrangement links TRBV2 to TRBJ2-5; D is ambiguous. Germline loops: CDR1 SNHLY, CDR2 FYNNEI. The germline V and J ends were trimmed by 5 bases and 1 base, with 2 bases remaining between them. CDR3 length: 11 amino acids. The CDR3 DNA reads TGTGCCAGCAGTATCCAAGAGACCCAGTACTTC. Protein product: CASSIQETQYF. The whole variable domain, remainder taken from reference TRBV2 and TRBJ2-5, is EPEVTQTPSHQVTQMGQEVILRCVPISNHLYFYWYRQILGQKVEFLVSFYNNEISEKSEIFDDQFSVERPDGSNFTLKIRSTKLEDSAMYFCASSIQETQYFGPGTRLLVL.

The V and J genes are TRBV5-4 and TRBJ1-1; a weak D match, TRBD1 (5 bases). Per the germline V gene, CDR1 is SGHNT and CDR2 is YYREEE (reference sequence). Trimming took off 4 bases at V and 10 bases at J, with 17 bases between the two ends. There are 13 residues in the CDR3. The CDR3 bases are TGTGCCAGCAGCCCCCAGAGGGGTCGCGTAGCTTTCTTT. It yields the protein CASSPQRGRVAFF.

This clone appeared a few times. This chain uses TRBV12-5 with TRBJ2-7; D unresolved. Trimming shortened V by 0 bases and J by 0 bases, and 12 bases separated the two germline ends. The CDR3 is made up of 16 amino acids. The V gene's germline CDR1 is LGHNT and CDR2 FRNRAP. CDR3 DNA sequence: TGTGCTAGTGGTTTGGTAAAAGGGCCTGGCTCCTACGAGCAGTACTTC. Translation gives CASGLVKGPGSYEQYF.

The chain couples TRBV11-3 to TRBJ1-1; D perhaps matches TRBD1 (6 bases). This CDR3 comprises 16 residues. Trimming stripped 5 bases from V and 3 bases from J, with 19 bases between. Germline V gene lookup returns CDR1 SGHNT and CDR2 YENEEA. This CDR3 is CASSPTGGQGDTEAFF. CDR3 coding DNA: TGTGCCAGCAGCCCAACGGGGGGGCAGGGTGACACTGAAGCTTTCTTT. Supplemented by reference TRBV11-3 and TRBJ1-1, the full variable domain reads EAGVVQSPRYKIIEKKQPVAFWCNPISGHNTLYWYLQNLGQGPELLIRYENEEAVDDSQLPKDRFSAERLKGVDSTLKIQPAELGDSAVYLCASSPTGGQGDTEAFFGQGTRLTVV.